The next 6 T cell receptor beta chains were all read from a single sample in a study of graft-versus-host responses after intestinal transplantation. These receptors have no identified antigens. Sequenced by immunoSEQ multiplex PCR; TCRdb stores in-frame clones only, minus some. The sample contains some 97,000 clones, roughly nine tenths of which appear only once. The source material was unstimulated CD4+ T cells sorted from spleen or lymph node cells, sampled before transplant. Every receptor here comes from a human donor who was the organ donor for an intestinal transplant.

The CDR3 here is CASKLGGEDTQYF. The CDR3 DNA sequence: TGTGCCAGCAAGCTTGGGGGGGAAGATACGCAGTATTTT. This chain links TRBV6-1 with TRBJ2-3, with TRBD2 identical over 7 bases. This CDR3 spans 13 amino acids. Germline CDR1 is MNHNS and CDR2 is SASEGT. The J segment lost 5 bases and the V segment lost 7 bases, leaving 6 bases of the junction unmatched.

In nucleotides, the CDR3 is TGTGCCAGCAGCGGAGGTCGGCTAAGCTCCTACAATGAGCAGTTCTTC. It encodes CASSGGRLSSYNEQFF. The chain has TRBV4-2 and TRBJ2-1; perhaps TRBD2 as D (5 bases). V was pared by 5 bases and J by 0 bases, with 14 bases between. Looked up from germline, CDR1 is LGHNA and CDR2 is YNFKEQ. The CDR3 is 16 residues long.

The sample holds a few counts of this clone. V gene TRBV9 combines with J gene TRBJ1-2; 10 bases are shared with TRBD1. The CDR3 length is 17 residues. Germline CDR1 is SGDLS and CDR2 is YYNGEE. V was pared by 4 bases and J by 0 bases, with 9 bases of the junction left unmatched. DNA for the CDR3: TGTGCCAGCAGCCCCGGGACAGGGGACCGAGCTAACTATGGCTACACCTTC. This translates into CASSPGTGDRANYGYTF.

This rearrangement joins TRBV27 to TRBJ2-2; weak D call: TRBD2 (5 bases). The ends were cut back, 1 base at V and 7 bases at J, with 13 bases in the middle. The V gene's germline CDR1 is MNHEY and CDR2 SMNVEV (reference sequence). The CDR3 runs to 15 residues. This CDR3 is CASSLLYSAHGELFF. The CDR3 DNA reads TGTGCCAGCAGTTTATTGTATAGCGCCCACGGGGAGCTGTTTTTT.

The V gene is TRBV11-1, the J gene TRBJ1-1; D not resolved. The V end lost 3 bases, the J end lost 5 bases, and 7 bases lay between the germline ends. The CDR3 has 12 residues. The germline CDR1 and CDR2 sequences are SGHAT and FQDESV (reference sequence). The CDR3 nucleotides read TGTGCCAGCAGCTTGAGAGGGACTGAAGCTTTCTTT. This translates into CASSLRGTEAFF.

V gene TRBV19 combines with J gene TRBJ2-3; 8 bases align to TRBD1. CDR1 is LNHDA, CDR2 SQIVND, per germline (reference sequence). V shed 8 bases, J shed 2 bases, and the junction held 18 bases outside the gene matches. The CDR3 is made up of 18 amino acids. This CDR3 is CASSTWDRPPYYTDTQYF. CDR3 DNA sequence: TGTGCCAGTTCGACTTGGGACAGGCCGCCATATTACACAGATACGCAGTATTTT.